Sequencing of this T cell receptor beta chain was carried out in a study of T cells in Graves' hyperthyroidism and ophthalmopathy. General study findings and limits: Stable hyperthyroidism was told apart from ophthalmopathy by a model built on 13 V-J features. Progression to ophthalmopathy was predicted a median of about six months early.

From RNA transcripts, TCR beta CDR3 regions were amplified. Carried out on the TCR CDR3, a first-round RT-PCR used the HTBI primer set. From the multiplex PCR reads, TCRdb called clonotypes with MiXCR, one entry per CDR3 protein. The sample records 400,000 to 550,000 distinct CDR3 sequences, approximately 25% being singletons. V gave up 6 bases and J gave up 0 bases, with 8 bases separating them. The length of the CDR3 is 13 residues. The germline V gene has CDR1 SEHNR and CDR2 FQNEAQ (reference sequence). This clonotype has a count of ten or more. Its antigen is unidentified. Ophthalmopathy patients had moderate-to-severe active disease, CAS ≥3, NOSPECS ≥4, and disease duration under 3 months.

The gene calls are TRBV7-9 and TRBJ1-2; D gene ambiguous. Sequenced: blood. This clonotype originated in a woman in her 30s with Graves' ophthalmopathy. The CDR3 DNA sequence: TGTGCCAGCAGTCAGGCGGCTAACTATGGCTACACCTTC. Amino acid sequence: CASSQAANYGYTF. Based on the CDR3 plus reference TRBV7-9 and TRBJ1-2, the full variable domain is DTGVSQNPRHKITKRGQNVTFRCDPISEHNRLYWYRQTLGQGPEFLTYFQNEAQLEKSRLLSDRFSAERPKGSFSTLEIQRTEQGDSAMYLCASSQAANYGYTFGSGTRLTVV.